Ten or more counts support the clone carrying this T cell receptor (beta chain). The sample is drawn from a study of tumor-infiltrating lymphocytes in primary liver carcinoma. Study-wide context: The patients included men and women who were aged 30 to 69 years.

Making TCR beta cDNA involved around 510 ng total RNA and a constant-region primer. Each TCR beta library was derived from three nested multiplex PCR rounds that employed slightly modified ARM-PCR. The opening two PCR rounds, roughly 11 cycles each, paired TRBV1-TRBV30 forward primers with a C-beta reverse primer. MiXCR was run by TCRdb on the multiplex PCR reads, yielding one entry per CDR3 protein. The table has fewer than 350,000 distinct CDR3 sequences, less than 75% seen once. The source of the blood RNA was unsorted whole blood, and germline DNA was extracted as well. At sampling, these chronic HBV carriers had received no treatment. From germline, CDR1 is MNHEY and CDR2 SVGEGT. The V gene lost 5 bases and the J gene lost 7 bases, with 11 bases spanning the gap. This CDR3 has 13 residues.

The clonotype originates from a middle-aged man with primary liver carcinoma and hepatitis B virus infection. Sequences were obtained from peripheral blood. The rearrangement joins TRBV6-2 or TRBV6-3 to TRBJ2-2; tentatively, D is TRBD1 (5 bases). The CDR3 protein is CASSPQGGGELFF. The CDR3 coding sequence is TGTGCCAGCAGTCCGCAGGGCGGCGGGGAGCTGTTTTTT.